Shown below are 30 T cell receptor beta chains from a single sample sequenced in a study of CD8 T cell repertoires and HIV-1 epitope variants. Only in-frame clones appear in the TCRdb table, and some are missing; sequencing was by immunoSEQ multiplex PCR. Of 4,500 to 6,000 clones listed, over 60% are singletons. These receptors have no identified antigens. Specimen: cultured CD8+ T cells derived from PBMCs. The receptors stem from a male donor with HIV.

The chain employs TRBV7-8 and TRBJ1-4; TRBD1 might be the D (5 bases). The germline CDR1 and CDR2 sequences are SGHVS and FQNEAQ. Trimming cost V 1 base and J 7 bases, with 19 bases left between them. CDR3 length: 17 amino acids. The CDR3 coding sequence is TGTGCCAGCAGCTTAGGTGCGACAGCTCCGTGGAGTGAAAAACTGTTTTTT. It specifies CASSLGATAPWSEKLFF. Looking up the rest from reference TRBV7-8 and TRBJ1-4 gives the full variable domain: GAGVSQSPRYKVAKRGQDVALRCDPISGHVSLFWYQQALGQGPEFLTYFQNEAQLDKSGLPSDRFFAERPEGSVSTLKIQRTQQEDSAVYLCASSLGATAPWSEKLFFGSGTQLSVL.

This clone was detected only a few times. The V and J genes are TRBV28 and TRBJ2-7; no clear D gene. Trimming cost V 2 bases and J 0 bases, with 5 bases left between them. Germline V gene sequence: CDR1 MDHEN, CDR2 SYDVKM. The CDR3 has 13 residues. The CDR3: CASSLEFSYEQYF. CDR3 coding DNA: TGTGCCAGCAGTTTAGAGTTCTCCTACGAGCAGTACTTC.

V and J are TRBV6-6 and TRBJ2-7; TRBD1 matches 9 bases. The V gene end was trimmed by 7 bases and the J gene end by 5 bases; junction bases not matched to a gene: 9. The CDR3 is made up of 14 amino acids. CDR1 is MNHNY, CDR2 SVGAGI, per germline (reference sequence). The CDR3 DNA reads TGTGCCAGCAAAACCGGGACAGGGAGCAACGAGCAGTACTTC. It codes for CASKTGTGSNEQYF.

The chain couples TRBV9 to TRBJ2-1, with TRBD1 matching over 8 bases. Germline CDR1 SGDLS, CDR2 YYNGEE. The CDR3 extends over 15 amino acids. The V segment lost 0 bases and the J segment 7 bases; nucleotides outside the gene matches: 6. CDR3 nucleotides: TGTGCCAGCAGCGTAGTTCGGACAGGGTATAATGAGCAGTTCTTC. Protein product: CASSVVRTGYNEQFF.

The chain has TRBV27 and TRBJ2-7; 11 nucleotides align to TRBD1. CDR1 is MNHEY and CDR2 is SMNVEV in the germline V gene (reference sequence). V lost 3 bases and J lost 6; bases outside the gene matches: 4. The CDR3 is 14 residues long. The CDR3 region is CASSFGQGAIEQYF. DNA of the CDR3: TGTGCCAGCAGTTTCGGACAGGGGGCTATCGAGCAGTACTTC.

The chain carries TRBV27 and TRBJ2-1, with D hard to call. The CDR3 contains 15 residues. CDR1 is MNHEY, CDR2 SMNVEV, per germline (reference sequence). Trimming took 5 bases from V and 9 from J, leaving 20 bases between them. The CDR3 loop is CASSEALSSQREQFF. The CDR3 coding sequence is TGTGCCAGCAGTGAGGCCCTCAGCTCACAACGTGAGCAGTTCTTC.

V and J are TRBV15 and TRBJ2-2; 10 bases map to TRBD2. Germline assignment: CDR1 LNHNV and CDR2 YYDKDF (reference sequence). Unmatched junction bases numbered 9, after V lost 5 bases and J lost 0 bases. The CDR3 is made up of 18 amino acids. Here the CDR3 DNA reads TGTGCCACCAGCGGAGCGGGGGGGAAGATCGCGAACACCGGGGAGCTGTTTTTT. This gives the protein CATSGAGGKIANTGELFF.

This clone was detected only a few times. The V and J genes are TRBV15 and TRBJ2-7; D is ambiguous. Trimming shortened V by 0 bases and J by 0 bases, and 3 bases separated the two germline ends. Per the germline V gene, CDR1 is LNHNV and CDR2 is YYDKDF (reference sequence). The length of the CDR3 is 13 residues. The CDR3 DNA sequence: TGTGCCACCAGCAGAGATCCCTCCTACGAGCAGTACTTC. Amino acid sequence: CATSRDPSYEQYF.

This sequence joins TRBV28 and TRBJ2-5; D not resolved. The length of the CDR3 is 13 residues. V was clipped by 4 bases and J by 0 bases, with 6 bases between them. Germline-derived CDR1 and CDR2 are MDHEN and SYDVKM. This chain's CDR3 is CASSSHYQETQYF. CDR3 bases: TGTGCCAGCAGTTCCCACTACCAAGAGACCCAGTACTTC.

A note on this clone: The junction does not match germline at one end; this may be a read error. The sample carries other DNA sequences with the same CDR3. The V and J genes are TRBV6-1 and TRBJ2-3; D unresolved. The length of the CDR3 is 15 residues. Looked up from germline, CDR1 is MNHNS and CDR2 is SASEGT. CDR3 coding DNA: TGCGCCAGCAGTGAAGCAAGGGTAGGCACAGATACGCAGTATTTT. This encodes CASSEARVGTDTQYF.

Regarding this clone: A junction boundary mismatches the germline segment, possibly from a read error. Other DNA sequences of this sample code for an identical CDR3. The V and J genes are TRBV29-1 and TRBJ2-1; tentatively, D is TRBD2 (5 bases). Germline V gives CDR1 SQVTM, CDR2 ANQGSEA. The CDR3 consists of 17 residues. CDR3 DNA: TGCAGTGTTGAAGATCTCACCCCGGACGGGGTTTACAATGAGCAGTTCTTC. Translating gives CSVEDLTPDGVYNEQFF.

The CDR3 DNA is TGTGCCAGCAGCCAAGATAGGAGGGAGGGCCGGGGAGATACGCAGTATTTT. Its translation: CASSQDRREGRGDTQYF. The chain links TRBV14 to TRBJ2-3; 7 bases match TRBD2. The CDR3 is 17 residues long. Germline assignment: CDR1 SGHDN and CDR2 FVKESK. Losses at the gene ends were 0 bases for V and 5 bases for J; bases not matched to a gene: 11.

This sequence joins TRBV19 and TRBJ2-2, with D possibly matching TRBD2 (6 bases). From germline, CDR1 is LNHDA and CDR2 SQIVND (reference sequence). The CDR3 totals 19 residues. V dropped 6 bases and J dropped 1 base, with 24 bases sitting between them. The CDR3 loop reads CASRVYVGTWRENTGELFF. DNA for the CDR3: TGTGCCAGTAGAGTATATGTGGGCACATGGCGGGAGAACACCGGGGAGCTGTTTTTT.

This chain uses TRBV30 with TRBJ1-5; 7 bases are a match to TRBD1. Germline V CDR1 and CDR2: GTSNPN, SVGIG (reference sequence). Germline trimming cut 4 bases from V and 9 bases from J; bases unmatched to any gene: 9. CDR3 length equals 13 residues. The CDR3 region is CAWTQGGRGPQHF. DNA for the CDR3: TGTGCCTGGACCCAGGGGGGGAGAGGGCCCCAGCATTTT.

The chain links TRBV4-3 to TRBJ1-1; TRBD1 might be the D (5 bases). The CDR3 is 20 amino acids. V was pared by 0 bases and J by 8 bases, with 31 bases between. Germline CDR1 reads LGHNA; CDR2 reads YSLEER. CDR3 in amino acids: CASSQEHGPVGPGVNGEAFF. The CDR3 DNA reads TGCGCCAGCAGCCAAGAGCATGGCCCGGTAGGACCGGGGGTGAATGGGGAAGCTTTCTTT.

The rearrangement links TRBV9 to TRBJ2-1; D possibly corresponds to TRBD2 (6 bases). Germline V lookup: CDR1 SGDLS, CDR2 YYNGEE. This CDR3 is 20 amino acids long. Trimming stripped 1 base from V and 3 bases from J, with 26 bases between. Here the CDR3 reads CASSVQEVGGDPFNYNEQFF. The CDR3 nucleotides read TGTGCCAGCAGCGTACAGGAGGTGGGGGGAGACCCCTTCAACTACAATGAGCAGTTCTTC.

This chain uses TRBV5-6 with TRBJ1-1; D ambiguous. Per the germline V gene, CDR1 is SGHDT and CDR2 is YYEEEE. V gave up 0 bases and J gave up 4 bases, with 10 bases separating them. The CDR3 is 14 amino acids. CDR3 sequence: CASSLVEEGTEAFF. The CDR3 DNA is TGTGCCAGCAGCTTGGTGGAGGAGGGCACTGAAGCTTTCTTT.

In this sample, this clone turned up once. V is TRBV7-9 and J is TRBJ1-1; 7 bases align to TRBD1. V lost 5 bases, J lost 1 base, and 19 bases stayed unmatched. Germline V gene data show CDR1 as SEHNR and CDR2 as FQNEAQ (reference sequence). The CDR3 has 19 residues. CDR3 coding DNA: TGTGCCAGCAGCCAAAAAAGGGGGCTGGTGGCATATGAGAACACTGAAGCTTTCTTT. Its protein is CASSQKRGLVAYENTEAFF.

The chain carries TRBV13 and TRBJ2-2; no reliable D call. The CDR3 contains 18 residues. Germline CDR1 PRHDT, CDR2 FYEKMQ (reference sequence). Between the trimmed V and J ends, which lost 0 bases and 1 base, there was a span of 15 bases. CDR3 region: CASSLGAEPPMNTGELFF. The CDR3 coding sequence is TGTGCCAGCAGCTTAGGGGCGGAACCTCCGATGAACACCGGGGAGCTGTTTTTT.

This chain joins TRBV30 and TRBJ1-1, with a tentative D call TRBD1 (5 bases). The ends were cut back, 2 bases at V and 3 bases at J, with 10 bases in the middle. The germline gives CDR1 GTSNPN, CDR2 SVGIG (reference sequence). The CDR3 loop spans 13 amino acids. DNA of the CDR3: TGTGCCTGGAGTCCCGACAGAGACACTGAAGCTTTCTTT. This translates into CAWSPDRDTEAFF.

This clone was found a few times. This chain joins TRBV29-1 and TRBJ1-4; D not certain. Germline V gene lookup returns CDR1 SQVTM and CDR2 ANQGSEA. CDR3 length: 14 residues. V was shortened by 4 bases and J by 0 bases, with 9 bases between the two germline ends. CDR3 DNA: TGCAGCGTTGGTGTGAGTGCAACTAATGAAAAACTGTTTTTT. This encodes CSVGVSATNEKLFF.

CDR3 DNA sequence: TGTGCCAGCAGTTCGACCTTGGGACAGAACACTGAAGCTTTCTTT. This sequence encodes CASSSTLGQNTEAFF. V is TRBV7-8 and J is TRBJ1-1, with D possibly TRBD1 on 6 matching bases. V was cut by 6 bases and J by 1 base, with 15 bases left in between. The CDR3 consists of 15 residues. Looked up from germline, CDR1 is SGHVS and CDR2 is FQNEAQ.

The chain carries TRBV11-1 and TRBJ2-1, with 15 bases lining up with TRBD2. Germline V gene data show CDR1 as SGHAT and CDR2 as FQDESV (reference sequence). This CDR3 has 15 residues. The V and J ends lost 5 bases and 8 bases, in that order; junction bases with no gene match: 4. CDR3 in amino acids: CASSVGTSGGHEQFF. In nucleotides, the CDR3 is TGTGCCAGCAGCGTAGGGACTAGCGGGGGGCATGAGCAGTTCTTC.

This chain joins TRBV9 and TRBJ2-5; 7 positions agree with TRBD2. This CDR3 spans 15 amino acids. V was pared by 3 bases and J by 6 bases, with 11 bases of the junction left unmatched. Germline V CDR1 and CDR2: SGDLS, YYNGEE. The CDR3 DNA reads as TGTGCCAGCAGCGGCCGGGACTATGAGCGGCAGACCCAGTACTTC. Translated, it gives CASSGRDYERQTQYF.

The chain is built from TRBV18 and TRBJ2-2, with D perhaps given as TRBD1 or TRBD2 (5 bases each). Trimming pared 3 bases from V and 4 bases from J, leaving 12 bases between. CDR3 size: 15 residues. CDR1 KGHSH and CDR2 LQKENI come from the germline V gene. CDR3 sequence (DNA): TGTGCCAGCTCACCGGGGGACGGAATCACCGGGGAGCTGTTTTTT. Translated, it gives CASSPGDGITGELFF.

This rearrangement joins TRBV29-1 to TRBJ1-2; the D gene is possibly TRBD1 (5 bases). This CDR3 has 12 amino acids. In germline, CDR1 is SQVTM, CDR2 ANQGSEA. The V end was cut by 3 bases, the J end by 6 bases, with 11 bases between. The chain's CDR3 is CSVDSGRDGYTF. DNA of the CDR3: TGCAGCGTTGATTCAGGGAGGGATGGCTACACCTTC.

The chain employs TRBV7-6 and TRBJ1-5; no reliable D call. The ends were cut back, 5 bases at V and 0 bases at J, with 5 bases in the middle. The CDR3 has 13 residues. CDR1 is SGHVS and CDR2 is FNYEAQ in the germline V gene. The CDR3 DNA sequence: TGTGCCAGCAGCCTAGATAGCAATCAGCCCCAGCATTTT. Translation: CASSLDSNQPQHF.

The chain couples TRBV29-1 to TRBJ2-3; a possible D gene is TRBD2 (7 bases). The CDR3 has 17 residues. Germline loops: CDR1 SQVTM, CDR2 ANQGSEA. Trimming stripped 6 bases from V and 5 bases from J, with 27 bases between. The CDR3 DNA reads as TGCAGCGTCACTCTCTCAAGTGCGGGGGCGCGGGGAGATACGCAGTATTTT. This gives the protein CSVTLSSAGARGDTQYF.

This clone has a handful of counts. J is TRBJ2-1 and V is TRBV30, with TRBD1 as a possible D gene (5 bases). The V end was cut by 0 bases, the J end by 6 bases, with 9 bases between. This CDR3 region has 13 residues. In germline, CDR1 is GTSNPN, CDR2 SVGIG (reference sequence). The CDR3 spells CAWSVGAFNEQFF. The CDR3 nucleotides read TGTGCCTGGAGTGTAGGGGCTTTCAATGAGCAGTTCTTC.

This chain uses TRBV11-3 with TRBJ2-1; 7 nucleotides align to TRBD2. J lost 5 bases, V lost 5 bases, and 3 bases had no gene match. Germline loops: CDR1 SGHNT, CDR2 YENEEA. The CDR3 extends over 13 amino acids. The CDR3 loop reads CASSRDYHNEQFF. CDR3 coding DNA: TGTGCCAGCAGCCGGGACTACCACAATGAGCAGTTCTTC. Full variable domain (missing parts from reference TRBV11-3 and TRBJ2-1): EAGVVQSPRYKIIEKKQPVAFWCNPISGHNTLYWYLQNLGQGPELLIRYENEEAVDDSQLPKDRFSAERLKGVDSTLKIQPAELGDSAVYLCASSRDYHNEQFFGPGTRLTVL.